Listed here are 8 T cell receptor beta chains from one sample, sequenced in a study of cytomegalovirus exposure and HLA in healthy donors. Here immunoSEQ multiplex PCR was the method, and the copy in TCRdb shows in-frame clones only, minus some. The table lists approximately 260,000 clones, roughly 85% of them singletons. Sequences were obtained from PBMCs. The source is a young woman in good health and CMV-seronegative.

The DNA for the CDR3 is TGTGCCACCAGCAGTGACAGGGCTAGCGGCACAGATACGCAGTATTTT. It is translated as CATSSDRASGTDTQYF. The chain couples TRBV15 to TRBJ2-3; D might be TRBD1 (7 bases). Looked up from germline, CDR1 is LNHNV and CDR2 is YYDKDF (reference sequence). The V end lost 3 bases, the J end lost 1 base, and 14 bases lay between the germline ends. This CDR3 has 16 amino acids. The full variable domain, with the rest looked up from reference TRBV15 and TRBJ2-3, is DAMVIQNPRYQVTQFGKPVTLSCSQTLNHNVMYWYQQKSSQAPKLLFHYYDKDFNNEADTPDNFQSRRPNTSFCFLDIRSPGLGDTAMYLCATSSDRASGTDTQYFGPGTRLTVL.

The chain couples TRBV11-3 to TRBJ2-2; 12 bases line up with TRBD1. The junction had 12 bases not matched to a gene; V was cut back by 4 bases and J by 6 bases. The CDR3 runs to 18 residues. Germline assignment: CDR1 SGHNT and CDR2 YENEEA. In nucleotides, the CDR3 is TGTGCCAGCAGCTCTAAACTTTCCGGGACAGGGGGCCCCGGGGAGCTGTTTTTT. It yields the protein CASSSKLSGTGGPGELFF.

CDR3 sequence reads: CASKLRAGGSYEQYF. CDR3 DNA sequence: TGTGCCAGCAAACTGCGAGCGGGAGGTTCCTACGAGCAGTACTTC. The J gene is TRBJ2-7, the V gene TRBV6-5; TRBD2 matches 9 bases. The V and J ends lost 7 bases and 1 base, in that order; junction bases with no gene match: 8. Germline V gene lookup returns CDR1 MNHEY and CDR2 SVGAGI. The CDR3 consists of 15 residues.

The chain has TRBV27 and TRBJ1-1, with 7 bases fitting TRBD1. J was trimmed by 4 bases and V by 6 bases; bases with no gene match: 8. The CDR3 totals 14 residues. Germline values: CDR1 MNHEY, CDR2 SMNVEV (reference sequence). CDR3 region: CASSSRGLTTEAFF. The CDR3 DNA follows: TGTGCCAGCAGCAGTAGGGGGCTAACCACTGAAGCTTTCTTT.

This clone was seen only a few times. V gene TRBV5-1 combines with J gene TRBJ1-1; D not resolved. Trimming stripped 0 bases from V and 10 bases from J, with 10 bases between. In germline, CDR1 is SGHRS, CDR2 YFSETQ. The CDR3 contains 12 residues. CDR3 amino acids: CASSLDRGSAFF. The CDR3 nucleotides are TGCGCCAGCAGCTTGGATCGGGGTTCAGCTTTCTTT. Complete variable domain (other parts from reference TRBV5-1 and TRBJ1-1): KAGVTQTPRYLIKTRGQQVTLSCSPISGHRSVSWYQQTPGQGLQFLFEYFSETQRNKGNFPGRFSGRQFSNSRSEMNVSTLELGDSALYLCASSLDRGSAFFGQGTRLTVV.

The CDR3 DNA sequence: TGTGCCAGCAGCTTGCCGATGCAGGGGGTTCCTGAAGCTTTCTTT. Its protein product is CASSLPMQGVPEAFF. J is TRBJ1-1 and V is TRBV5-4; TRBD1 agrees at 7 bases. CDR1 SGHNT and CDR2 YYREEE come from the germline V gene (reference sequence). With 1 base clipped from V and 6 bases from J, the junction kept 9 bases outside the gene matches. The CDR3 is 15 residues long.

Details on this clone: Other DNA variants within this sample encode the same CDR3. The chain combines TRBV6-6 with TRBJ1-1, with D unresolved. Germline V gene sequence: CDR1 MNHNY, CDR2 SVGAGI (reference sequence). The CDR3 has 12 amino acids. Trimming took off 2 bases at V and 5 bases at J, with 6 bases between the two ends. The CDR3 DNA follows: TGTGCCAGCAGTTACGGCGGGACTGAAGCTTTCTTT. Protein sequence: CASSYGGTEAFF.

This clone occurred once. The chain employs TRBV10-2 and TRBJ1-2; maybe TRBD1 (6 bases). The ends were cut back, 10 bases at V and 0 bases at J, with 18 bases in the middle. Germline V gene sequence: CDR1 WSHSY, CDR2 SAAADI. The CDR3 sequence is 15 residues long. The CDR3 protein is CATLRDTESNYGYTF. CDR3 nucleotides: TGCGCCACCCTCAGGGACACTGAGTCTAACTATGGCTACACCTTC.